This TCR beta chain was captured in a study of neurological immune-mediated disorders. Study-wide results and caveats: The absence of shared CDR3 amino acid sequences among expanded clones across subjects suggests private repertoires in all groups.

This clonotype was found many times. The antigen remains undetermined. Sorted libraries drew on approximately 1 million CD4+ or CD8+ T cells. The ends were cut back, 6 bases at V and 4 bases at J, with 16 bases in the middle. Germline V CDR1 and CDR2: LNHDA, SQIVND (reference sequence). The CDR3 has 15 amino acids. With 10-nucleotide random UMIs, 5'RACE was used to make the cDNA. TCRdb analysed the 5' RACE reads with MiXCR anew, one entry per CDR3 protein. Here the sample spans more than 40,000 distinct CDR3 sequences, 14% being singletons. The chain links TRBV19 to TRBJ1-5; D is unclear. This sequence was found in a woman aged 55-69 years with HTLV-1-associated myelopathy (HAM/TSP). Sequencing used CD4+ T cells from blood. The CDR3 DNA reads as TGTGCCAGTAGCCCCCGGTCCCATCAGAATCAGCCCCAGCATTTT. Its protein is CASSPRSHQNQPQHF.